These 10 T cell receptor beta chains share one sample of origin, sequenced in a study of CD8 T cells in Susac syndrome. Random hexamers were used to reverse transcribe an amount of about 0.45 to 1 ug RNA. Via MiXCR, TCRdb re-called the immunoSEQ multiplex PCR reads, giving one row per CDR3 protein. Of just over 300,000 distinct CDR3 sequences detected, 92% appear once; the ten largest clones hold over 0.05%. Source material: CD4+ T cells from PBMCs. The receptors shown here come from a human donor with multiple sclerosis.

The rearrangement uses TRBV6-7 and TRBJ1-3, with D uncertain. TRBV6-7 carries the ORF label, with uncertain function. The length of the CDR3 is 15 residues. The V end lost 7 bases, the J end lost 0 bases, and 13 bases lay between the germline ends. The CDR3 sequence: CASTKTRSSGNTIYF. The CDR3 DNA follows: TGTGCCAGCACCAAGACGCGGAGCTCTGGAAACACCATATATTTT.

The CDR3 reads CASSFNRGISYYGYTF. The CDR3 DNA reads TGTGCCAGCAGCTTTAACAGGGGGATATCGTACTATGGCTACACCTTC. The chain recombines TRBV11-2 with TRBJ1-2, with 8 bases identical to TRBD1. The V segment lost 3 bases and the J segment 3 bases; nucleotides outside the gene matches: 9. The length of the CDR3 is 16 residues. Per the germline V gene, CDR1 is SGHAT and CDR2 is FQNNGV. The full variable domain, rest sourced from reference TRBV11-2 and TRBJ1-2, is EAGVAQSPRYKIIEKRQSVAFWCNPISGHATLYWYQQILGQGPKLLIQFQNNGVVDDSQLPKDRFSAERLKGVDSTLKIQPAKLEDSAVYLCASSFNRGISYYGYTFGSGTRLTVV.

The chain couples TRBV9 to TRBJ2-2; no definite D call. The germline CDR1 and CDR2 sequences are SGDLS and YYNGEE. The CDR3 contains 16 residues. The V and J ends lost 0 bases and 4 bases respectively, with 13 bases between them. The CDR3 region has the DNA TGTGCCAGCAGCGTAGATTCAGGCCCCATCACCGGGGAGCTGTTTTTT. Protein: CASSVDSGPITGELFF.

This chain joins TRBV3-1 and TRBJ2-1, with 7 bases that match TRBD1. CDR3 size: 14 residues. The germline CDR1 and CDR2 sequences are LGHDT and YNNKEL (reference sequence). J was trimmed by 3 bases and V by 4 bases; bases with no gene match: 3. The CDR3 DNA reads as TGTGCCAGCAGCCCGGGACAGTACTACAATGAGCAGTTCTTC. Translation gives CASSPGQYYNEQFF.

The rearrangement links TRBV6-2 or TRBV6-3 to TRBJ1-5, with D possibly matching TRBD1 (5 bases). Trimming removed 6 bases at V and 1 base at J, with 16 bases between. Per the germline V gene, CDR1 is MNHEY and CDR2 is SVGEGT. The CDR3 length is 16 residues. CDR3 coding DNA: TGTGCCAGCAGGCCCAGGGTCCCAACAAGCAATCAGCCCCAGCATTTT. This sequence encodes CASRPRVPTSNQPQHF.

This clonotype has a single count. The V gene is TRBV6-1, the J gene TRBJ2-5; 14 nucleotides match TRBD2. The CDR3 is 16 residues long. V shed 6 bases, J shed 2 bases, and the junction held 5 bases outside the gene matches. Germline V gene lookup returns CDR1 MNHNS and CDR2 SASEGT. The CDR3 DNA is TGTGCCAGCAGCCCCCGACTAGCGGGAGGGCAAGAGACCCAGTACTTC. Translated, it gives CASSPRLAGGQETQYF.

V and J are TRBV29-1 and TRBJ2-2; D may be TRBD2 (5 bases). V gave up 6 bases and J gave up 6 bases, with 11 bases separating them. The CDR3 extends over 12 amino acids. Germline CDR1 reads SQVTM; CDR2 reads ANQGSEA. Written as DNA, the CDR3 is TGCAGCGTAGGTGAGGGTCCCGGGGAGCTGTTTTTT. This codes for CSVGEGPGELFF.

The rearrangement uses TRBV12-3 or TRBV12-4 and TRBJ1-3; 7 bases are a match to TRBD1. This CDR3 is built from 15 residues. The ends lost 7 bases at V and 1 base at J; junction bases unmatched: 7. CDR3 in amino acids: CASTLQGFSGNTIYF. Here the CDR3 DNA reads TGTGCCAGCACCCTACAGGGGTTTTCTGGAAACACCATATATTTT.

V and J are TRBV20-1 and TRBJ2-3; D may correspond to TRBD1 or TRBD2 (7 bases each). The CDR3 is made up of 15 amino acids. CDR1 is DFQATT and CDR2 is SNEGSKA in the germline V gene (reference sequence). With 6 bases removed from V and 10 bases from J, the gap between germline ends came to 26 bases. The CDR3 DNA reads as TGCAGTGCAGTCAGGAGCGGGGCTGGGGACAGAGCGCAGTATTTT. Translation: CSAVRSGAGDRAQYF.

The rearrangement joins TRBV19 to TRBJ1-1; a weak D match, TRBD1 (6 bases). The CDR3 has 15 residues. V lost 7 bases and J lost 5, with 20 bases in between. The germline V gene encodes CDR1 LNHDA and CDR2 SQIVND (reference sequence). The CDR3 reads CASKNQDSFGTEAFF. The CDR3 nucleotides are TGTGCCAGTAAGAACCAGGACAGTTTCGGGACTGAAGCTTTCTTT.